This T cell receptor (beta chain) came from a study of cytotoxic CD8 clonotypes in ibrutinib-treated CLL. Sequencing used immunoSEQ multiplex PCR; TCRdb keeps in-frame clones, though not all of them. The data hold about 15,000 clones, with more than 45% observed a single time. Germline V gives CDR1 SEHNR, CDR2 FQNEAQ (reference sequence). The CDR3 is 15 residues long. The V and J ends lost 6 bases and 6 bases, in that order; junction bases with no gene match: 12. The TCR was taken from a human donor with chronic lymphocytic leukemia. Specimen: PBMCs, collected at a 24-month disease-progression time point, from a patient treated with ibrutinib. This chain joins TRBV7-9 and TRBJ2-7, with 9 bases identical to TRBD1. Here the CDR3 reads CASRPPGQGFGEQYF. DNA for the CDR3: TGTGCCAGCAGACCGCCGGGACAGGGTTTCGGCGAGCAGTACTTC.